The next 7 T cell receptor beta chains were all read from a single sample in a study of blood T cells in healthy people across ages. Next came a second PCR, run for roughly 6 to 11 cycles, which used a sample-barcoded 5' primer along with a J-beta primer mix. Each CDR3 protein gets one entry after TCRdb re-called the 5' RACE reads with MiXCR. The repertoire has 700,000 to 800,000 distinct CDR3 sequences, around 46% of them found once; the top ten carry approximately 22%. Sequences were obtained from blood. The source of these receptors is a woman aged 55-69 years in good health.

The chain links TRBV3-1 to TRBJ1-5; D gene ambiguous. The ends were cut back, 5 bases at V and 4 bases at J, with 12 bases in the middle. The CDR3 is made up of 14 amino acids. Germline V gives CDR1 LGHDT, CDR2 YNNKEL (reference sequence). This CDR3 is CASSSEGPNQPQHF. CDR3 nucleotide sequence: TGTGCCAGCAGCTCCGAGGGTCCAAATCAGCCCCAGCATTTT.

The rearrangement links TRBV6-2 or TRBV6-3 to TRBJ2-5, with TRBD2 identical over 14 bases. Germline values: CDR1 MNHEY, CDR2 SVGEGT. V lost 5 bases, J lost 11 bases, and 4 bases stayed unmatched. The CDR3 is made up of 13 amino acids. CDR3 region: CASSRTSGRLQYF. DNA for the CDR3: TGTGCCAGCAGTCGGACTAGCGGGAGGTTGCAGTACTTC.

This clonotype was observed a handful of times. The J gene is TRBJ1-2, the V gene TRBV20-1; D possibly corresponds to TRBD1 (5 bases). This CDR3 comprises 10 residues. Germline CDR1 and CDR2: DFQATT and SNEGSKA (reference sequence). The V end lost 6 bases, the J end lost 9 bases, and 11 bases lay between the germline ends. The CDR3, as DNA: TGCAGTGCCGACCAGGGAAGCTACACCTTC. Encoded protein: CSADQGSYTF.

This clonotype was picked up a small number of times. The rearrangement joins TRBV3-1 to TRBJ1-5, with 9 bases matching TRBD1. The CDR3 spans 14 residues. Germline V gene lookup returns CDR1 LGHDT and CDR2 YNNKEL (reference sequence). The V segment lost 9 bases and the J segment 2 bases; nucleotides outside the gene matches: 5. This CDR3 is CASSDRGGNQPQHF. The CDR3 DNA reads TGTGCCAGTTCGGACAGGGGCGGCAATCAGCCCCAGCATTTT.

This chain joins TRBV27 and TRBJ2-3; maybe TRBD1 (5 bases). CDR1 is MNHEY, CDR2 SMNVEV, per germline (reference sequence). Trimming left V 3 bases short and J 1 base short, with 8 bases between. The CDR3 covers 14 residues. The CDR3 sequence: CASSLWGGTDTQYF. The CDR3 bases are TGTGCCAGCAGTTTGTGGGGCGGCACAGATACGCAGTATTTT.

This clonotype turned up a few times. The V gene is TRBV4-3, the J gene TRBJ1-3; D remains ambiguous. Germline V gene data show CDR1 as LGHNA and CDR2 as YSLEER. The CDR3 spans 18 residues. Deletions cut 0 bases from V and 0 bases from J, with 15 bases between. As DNA, the CDR3 is TGCGCCAGCAGCCAAGATAGAGGCTATCCTCCCTCTGGAAACACCATATATTTT. Translated: CASSQDRGYPPSGNTIYF.

This chain connects TRBV20-1 to TRBJ2-6, with D hard to call. V was cut by 3 bases and J by 0 bases, with 15 bases left in between. CDR3 size: 17 residues. Germline V gene sequence: CDR1 DFQATT, CDR2 SNEGSKA (reference sequence). CDR3 DNA sequence: TGCAGTGCTAGGCCGGTTCTGGGTAACTCTGGGGCCAACGTCCTGACTTTC. Its translation: CSARPVLGNSGANVLTF.